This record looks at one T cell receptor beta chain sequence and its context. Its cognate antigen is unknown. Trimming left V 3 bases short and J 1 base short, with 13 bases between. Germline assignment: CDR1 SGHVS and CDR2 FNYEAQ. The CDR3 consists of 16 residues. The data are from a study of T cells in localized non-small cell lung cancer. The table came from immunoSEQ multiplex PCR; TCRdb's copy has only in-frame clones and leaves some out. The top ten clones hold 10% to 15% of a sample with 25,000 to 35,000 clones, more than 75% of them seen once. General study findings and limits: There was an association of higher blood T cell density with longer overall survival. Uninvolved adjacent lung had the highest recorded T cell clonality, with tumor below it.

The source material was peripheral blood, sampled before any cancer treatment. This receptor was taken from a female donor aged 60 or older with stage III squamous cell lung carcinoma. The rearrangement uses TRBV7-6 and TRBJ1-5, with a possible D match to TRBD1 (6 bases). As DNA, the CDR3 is TGTGCCAGCAGCTTGGGGGGCAGGGGAAGCAATCAGCCCCAGCATTTT. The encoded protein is CASSLGGRGSNQPQHF. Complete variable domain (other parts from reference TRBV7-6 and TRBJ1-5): GAGVSQSPRYKVTKRGQDVALRCDPISGHVSLYWYRQALGQGPEFLTYFNYEAQQDKSGLPNDRFSAERPEGSISTLTIQRTEQRDSAMYRCASSLGGRGSNQPQHFGDGTRLSIL.